This T cell receptor (beta chain) was identified in a study of CD8 T cells in Susac syndrome. Germline values: CDR1 DFQATT, CDR2 SNEGSKA (reference sequence). CDR3 size: 14 residues. Trimming shortened V by 4 bases and J by 1 base, and 13 bases separated the two germline ends. With random hexamers, roughly 0.45 to 1 ug RNA was reverse transcribed. A multiplex approach, immunoSEQ multiplex PCR, amplified TCR beta CDR3 across 54 Vbeta and 13 Jbeta. TCRdb reprocessed the immunoSEQ multiplex PCR reads via MiXCR and lists one record per CDR3 protein. The table lists 95,000 to 150,000 distinct CDR3 sequences, approximately 94% of them singletons.

Sequencing was performed on CD4+ T cells from PBMCs. The gene calls are TRBV20-1 and TRBJ1-2, with D perhaps TRBD1 (6 bases). This clonotype was obtained from a human donor in good health. Written as DNA, the CDR3 is TGCAGTGCTAAGACAGGCAGTCTTAACTATGGCTACACCTTC. This codes for CSAKTGSLNYGYTF.